The 18 T cell receptor beta chains below all came from one sample that was sequenced in a study of CD8+CD57+ T cells in acquired aplastic anemia. Whoever was chosen for sequencing had shown CD8+CD57+ cell expansion by flow cytometry. Both TCR beta VDJ combination and CDR3 sequence profiling were carried out. Genomic DNA was the template for this profiling. MiXCR was run by TCRdb on the reads, yielding one entry per CDR3 protein. The table includes about 240,000 distinct CDR3 sequences, around half detected once. What was sequenced was sorted CD4+, CD8+, or CD8+CD57+ T cells (not recorded which) from PBMCs. The receptors were gathered from a human donor with aplastic anemia.

As for this clonotype: A single base separates this from a much larger clone, so it may be a read error. The rearrangement joins TRBV9 to TRBJ2-7; D tentatively reads TRBD1 or TRBD2 (7 bases each). This CDR3 has 15 residues. Germline V gives CDR1 SGDLS, CDR2 YYNGEE. CDR3 DNA: TGTGCCAGCGGCGTAGGAGGGGGCGGGAGCCACGAGCAGTACTTC. The encoded protein is CASGVGGGGSHEQYF.

The chain links TRBV7-8 to TRBJ2-3, with TRBD1 as a possible D gene (6 bases). The V end was cut by 6 bases, the J end by 2 bases, with 21 bases between. The CDR3 extends over 17 amino acids. The germline V gene has CDR1 SGHVS and CDR2 FQNEAQ. The CDR3 region has the DNA TGTGCCAGCAGTTCCCTTTTCACAGGGTTATACACAGATACGCAGTATTTT. It encodes CASSSLFTGLYTDTQYF.

This chain joins TRBV14 and TRBJ2-7, with D maybe TRBD2 (7 bases). Germline V gene sequence: CDR1 SGHDN, CDR2 FVKESK. The CDR3 sequence is 18 residues long. With 5 bases removed from V and 1 base from J, the gap between germline ends came to 24 bases. The CDR3 region is CASSEGGRGTRKSYEQYF. The CDR3, as DNA: TGTGCCAGCAGCGAGGGGGGGCGGGGGACCAGGAAGTCCTACGAGCAGTACTTC. Together with reference TRBV14 and TRBJ2-7, the CDR3 gives the full variable domain: EAGVTQFPSHSVIEKGQTVTLRCDPISGHDNLYWYRRVMGKEIKFLLHFVKESKQDESGMPNNRFLAERTGGTYSTLKVQPAELEDSGVYFCASSEGGRGTRKSYEQYFGPGTRLTVT.

The sample holds a few counts of this clonotype. The chain couples TRBV6-5 to TRBJ2-1; D might be TRBD1 (6 bases). The germline V gene has CDR1 MNHEY and CDR2 SVGAGI. The CDR3 extends over 12 amino acids. V lost 8 bases and J 7 bases, leaving 12 bases between the germline ends. CDR3 residues: CASGSRGNEQFF. The CDR3 region has the DNA TGTGCCAGCGGGTCTAGGGGGAATGAGCAGTTCTTC.

The J gene is TRBJ2-1, the V gene TRBV6-5; D is ambiguous. CDR1 is MNHEY, CDR2 SVGAGI, per germline. V lost 10 bases, J lost 3 bases, and 19 bases lay in between. The length of the CDR3 is 15 residues. The DNA of the CDR3 is TGTGCCACCCGACCTTTCAGCGAGAACTACAATGAGCAGTTCTTC. This translates into CATRPFSENYNEQFF.

This clonotype occurred a few times. The chain links TRBV20-1 to TRBJ1-2, with D possibly being TRBD1 (5 bases). Germline V gene data show CDR1 as DFQATT and CDR2 as SNEGSKA (reference sequence). With 1 base removed from V and 0 bases from J, the gap between germline ends came to 12 bases. The CDR3 covers 15 residues. The CDR3 loop reads CSARGGESSNYGYTF. CDR3 bases: TGCAGTGCTAGAGGAGGGGAGAGCTCTAACTATGGCTACACCTTC.

The chain recombines TRBV4-2 with TRBJ2-2, with D perhaps matching TRBD1 (5 bases). CDR1 is LGHNA and CDR2 is YNFKEQ in the germline V gene. V lost 6 bases and J lost 1, with 9 bases in between. CDR3 length: 14 residues. As DNA, the CDR3 is TGTGCCAGCAGTTTTACAGGGAACACCGGGGAGCTGTTTTTT. Translating it yields CASSFTGNTGELFF.

This clonotype showed up just a few times. The chain employs TRBV29-1 and TRBJ2-5; 14 positions match TRBD2. V shed 7 bases and J 4 bases; nucleotides not matched to a gene: 2. The CDR3 consists of 13 residues. The germline V gene has CDR1 SQVTM and CDR2 ANQGSEA. The chain's CDR3 is CSGGLAGGETQYF. CDR3 nucleotide sequence: TGCAGCGGCGGACTAGCGGGGGGAGAGACCCAGTACTTC.

This clonotype was seen a single time. The chain is built from TRBV15 and TRBJ2-3, with TRBD1 matching over 7 bases. Germline V gene data show CDR1 as LNHNV and CDR2 as YYDKDF (reference sequence). The ends lost 3 bases at V and 6 bases at J; junction bases unmatched: 9. The CDR3 runs 15 residues. CDR3 coding DNA: TGTGCCACCAGCAGTTCCCGAGACAGGGCCGATACGCAGTATTTT. It yields the protein CATSSSRDRADTQYF.

The chain couples TRBV4-3 to TRBJ2-7; 9 bases are a match to TRBD1. The V gene end was trimmed by 3 bases and the J gene end by 3 bases; junction bases not matched to a gene: 6. Germline-derived CDR1 and CDR2 are LGHNA and YSLEER. The CDR3 sequence is 15 residues long. The CDR3 loop reads CASSHGTGGFYEQYF. Written as DNA, the CDR3 is TGCGCCAGCAGCCACGGAACAGGGGGCTTCTACGAGCAGTACTTC.

This chain connects TRBV7-8 to TRBJ2-7; TRBD2 agrees at 7 bases. CDR1 and CDR2 (germline): SGHVS, FQNEAQ. The V segment lost 8 bases and the J segment 2 bases; nucleotides outside the gene matches: 9. CDR3 length equals 14 residues. The CDR3 sequence is CASGRRAGAYEQYF. CDR3 bases: TGTGCCAGCGGCCGCCGGGCGGGGGCCTACGAGCAGTACTTC.

This clonotype was counted many times. The chain carries TRBV2 and TRBJ1-3; tentatively, D is TRBD1 (6 bases). This CDR3 region has 14 residues. Between the trimmed V and J ends, which lost 6 bases and 0 bases, there was a span of 9 bases. Germline V gene sequence: CDR1 SNHLY, CDR2 FYNNEI. CDR3 coding DNA: TGTGCCAGCAGCGGCAGGGGCTCTGGAAACACCATATATTTT. Its protein product is CASSGRGSGNTIYF.

The rearrangement uses TRBV30 and TRBJ1-2; D is undetermined. Trimming took 4 bases from V and 4 from J, leaving 7 bases between them. CDR3 size: 11 residues. CDR1 is GTSNPN and CDR2 is SVGIG in the germline V gene (reference sequence). The CDR3 sequence is CAWTVGYGYTF. The CDR3 bases are TGTGCCTGGACGGTTGGCTATGGCTACACCTTC.

This clonotype was picked up a small number of times. The junction and the germline gene differ at one end; a read error may be behind it. The rearrangement joins TRBV6-6 to TRBJ1-1, with no clear D. The CDR3 runs 10 residues. Germline V gene lookup returns CDR1 MNHNY and CDR2 SVGAGI (reference sequence). CDR3 amino acids: CAGRKTEAFF. Here the CDR3 DNA reads TGTGCCGGCAGAAAGACTGAAGCTTTCTTT.

The CDR3 DNA sequence: TGTGCCAGCGCGTACGGACAGGGGGGCTACAATGAGCAGTTCTTC. This gives the protein CASAYGQGGYNEQFF. V and J are TRBV5-6 and TRBJ2-7; 10 nucleotides agree with TRBD1. The J call is uncertain, as TRBJ2-1 better fits the DNA end. The CDR3 covers 15 residues. Germline lookup yields CDR1 SGHDT and CDR2 YYEEEE.

The sample holds one count of this clonotype. The gene calls are TRBV6-5 and TRBJ1-2; TRBD1 agrees at 7 bases. Germline CDR1 is MNHEY and CDR2 is SVGAGI. Trimming took 6 bases from V and 6 from J; bases not matched to a gene: 7. The CDR3 extends over 13 amino acids. CDR3 bases: TGTGCCAGCAGCCCAGGGGGTTTCGATGGCTACACCTTC. Protein sequence: CASSPGGFDGYTF.

The chain joins TRBV12-3 or TRBV12-4 to TRBJ2-2; D perhaps matches TRBD2 (7 bases). The CDR3 sequence is 16 residues long. With 3 bases removed from V and 5 bases from J, the gap between germline ends came to 16 bases. CDR3 sequence (DNA): TGTGCCAGCAGTTTTGGAGGGGGAGGGGGGACCGGGGAGCTGTTTTTT. This codes for CASSFGGGGGTGELFF.

The gene calls are TRBV19 and TRBJ2-1; 8 nucleotides line up with TRBD2. Looked up from germline, CDR1 is LNHDA and CDR2 is SQIVND (reference sequence). The V segment lost 10 bases and the J segment 0 bases; nucleotides outside the gene matches: 8. This CDR3 is 15 amino acids long. The CDR3 is CATQMGLGSYNEQFF. DNA for the CDR3: TGTGCCACTCAAATGGGACTAGGCTCCTACAATGAGCAGTTCTTC. Full variable domain (remainder filled in from reference TRBV19 and TRBJ2-1): DGGITQSPKYLFRKEGQNVTLSCEQNLNHDAMYWYRQDPGQGLRLIYYSQIVNDFQKGDIAEGYSVSREKKESFPLTVTSAQKNPTAFYLCATQMGLGSYNEQFFGPGTRLTVL.